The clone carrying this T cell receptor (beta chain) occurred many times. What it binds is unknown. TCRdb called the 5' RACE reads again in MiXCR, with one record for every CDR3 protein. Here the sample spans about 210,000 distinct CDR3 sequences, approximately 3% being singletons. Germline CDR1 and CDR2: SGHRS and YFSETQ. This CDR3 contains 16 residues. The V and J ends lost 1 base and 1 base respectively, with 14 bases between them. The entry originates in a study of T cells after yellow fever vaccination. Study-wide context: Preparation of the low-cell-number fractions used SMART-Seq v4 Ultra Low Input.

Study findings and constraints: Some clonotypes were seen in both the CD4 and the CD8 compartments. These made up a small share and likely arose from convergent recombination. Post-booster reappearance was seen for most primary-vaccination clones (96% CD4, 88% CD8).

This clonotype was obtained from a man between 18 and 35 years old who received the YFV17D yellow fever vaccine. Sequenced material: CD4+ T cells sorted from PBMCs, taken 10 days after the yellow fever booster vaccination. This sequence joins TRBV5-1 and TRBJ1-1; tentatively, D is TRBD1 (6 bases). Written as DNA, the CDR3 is TGCGCCAGCAGCTTGAGGGCCGGGACATCGAACACTGAAGCTTTCTTT. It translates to CASSLRAGTSNTEAFF. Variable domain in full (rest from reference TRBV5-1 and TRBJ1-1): KAGVTQTPRYLIKTRGQQVTLSCSPISGHRSVSWYQQTPGQGLQFLFEYFSETQRNKGNFPGRFSGRQFSNSRSEMNVSTLELGDSALYLCASSLRAGTSNTEAFFGQGTRLTVV.